Listed here is a single T cell receptor beta chain. Its matching antigen is unknown. The CDR3 extends 3 residues past the end of the read, so its final part is completed from the germline J gene. CVID subjects were neither ill nor on immunomodulatory or immunosuppressive medication at sampling. These data are taken from a study of T cell clonality in common variable immunodeficiency. Whole-study results and caveats: CVID subjects shared fewer TCRbeta clones than healthy controls did. Common variable immunodeficiency TCR beta sequences reportedly had fewer deletions and N-nucleotide insertions.

Assay used: immunoSEQ multiplex PCR; TCRdb lists only in-frame clones, some missing. The repertoire yields fewer than 40,000 clones, none seen only once; the top ten contain around 7%. Unmatched junction bases numbered 4, after V lost 0 bases and J lost 6 bases. The CDR3 has 15 residues. Looked up from germline, CDR1 is SEHNR and CDR2 is FQNEAQ (reference sequence). The V call is TRBV7-9, the J call TRBJ2-1; 8 bases map to TRBD2. This receptor was obtained from a human donor with common variable immunodeficiency. Sequencing used peripheral blood mononuclear cells. The CDR3 DNA, read in part, is TGTGCCAGCAGCTTAGCAGCGGGAGCATCCAATGAG. Translated, it gives CASSLAAGASNE. The whole CDR3 sequence is CASSLAAGASNEQFF.